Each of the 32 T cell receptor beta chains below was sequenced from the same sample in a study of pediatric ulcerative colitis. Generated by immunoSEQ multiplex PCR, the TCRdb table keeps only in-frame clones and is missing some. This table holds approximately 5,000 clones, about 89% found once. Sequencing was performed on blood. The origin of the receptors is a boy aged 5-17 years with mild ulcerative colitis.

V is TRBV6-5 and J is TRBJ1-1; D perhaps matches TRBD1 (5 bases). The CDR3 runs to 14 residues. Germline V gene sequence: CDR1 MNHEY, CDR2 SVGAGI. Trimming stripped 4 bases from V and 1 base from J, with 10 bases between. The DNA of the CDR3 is TGTGCCAGCAGTTTCTATACAGGGAACACTGAAGCTTTCTTT. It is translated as CASSFYTGNTEAFF.

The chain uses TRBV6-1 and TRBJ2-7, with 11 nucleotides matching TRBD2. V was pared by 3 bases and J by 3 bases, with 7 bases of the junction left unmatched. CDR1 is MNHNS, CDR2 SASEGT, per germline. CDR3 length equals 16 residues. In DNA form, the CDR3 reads TGTGCCAGCAGTGAGGAGACCGGGACTAGCGGCTACGAGCAGTACTTC. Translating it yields CASSEETGTSGYEQYF.

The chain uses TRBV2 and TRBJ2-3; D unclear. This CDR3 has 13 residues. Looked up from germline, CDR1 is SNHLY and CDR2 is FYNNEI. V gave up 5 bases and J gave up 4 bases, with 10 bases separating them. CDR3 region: CASSFHPPDTQYF. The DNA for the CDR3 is TGTGCCAGCAGTTTTCACCCACCAGATACGCAGTATTTT.

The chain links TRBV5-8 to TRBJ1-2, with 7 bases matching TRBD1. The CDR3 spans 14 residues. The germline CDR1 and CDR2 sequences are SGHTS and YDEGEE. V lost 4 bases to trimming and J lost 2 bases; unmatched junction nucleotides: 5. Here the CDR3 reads CASSRPGGNYGYTF. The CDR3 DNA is TGTGCCAGCAGCCGCCCAGGGGGGAACTATGGCTACACCTTC.

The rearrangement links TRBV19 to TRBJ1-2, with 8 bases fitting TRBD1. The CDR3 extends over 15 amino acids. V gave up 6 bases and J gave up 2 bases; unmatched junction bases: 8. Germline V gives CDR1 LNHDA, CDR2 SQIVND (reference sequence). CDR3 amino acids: CASSRQPGGNYGYTF. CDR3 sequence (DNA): TGTGCCAGTAGCCGCCAACCAGGGGGCAACTATGGCTACACCTTC.

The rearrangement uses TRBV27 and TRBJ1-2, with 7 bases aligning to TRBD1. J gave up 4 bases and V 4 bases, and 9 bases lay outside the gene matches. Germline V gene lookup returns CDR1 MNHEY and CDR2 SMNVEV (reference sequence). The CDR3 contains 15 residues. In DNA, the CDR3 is TGTGCCAGCAGTTCTCCGTTCAGGGGGGTCTATGGCTACACCTTC. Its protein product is CASSSPFRGVYGYTF.

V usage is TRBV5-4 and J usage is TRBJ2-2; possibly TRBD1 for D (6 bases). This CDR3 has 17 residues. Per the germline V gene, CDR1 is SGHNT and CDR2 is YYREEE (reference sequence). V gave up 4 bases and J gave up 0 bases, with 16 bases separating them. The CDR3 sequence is CASSPALGQTNTGELFF. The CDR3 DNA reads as TGTGCCAGCAGCCCAGCCCTCGGACAGACGAACACCGGGGAGCTGTTTTTT.

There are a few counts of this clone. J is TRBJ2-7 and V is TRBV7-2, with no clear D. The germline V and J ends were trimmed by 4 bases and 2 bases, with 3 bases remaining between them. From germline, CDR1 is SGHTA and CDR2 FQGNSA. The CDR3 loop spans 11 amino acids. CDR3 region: CASSSTYEQYF. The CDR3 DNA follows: TGTGCCAGCAGCTCTACCTACGAGCAGTACTTC.

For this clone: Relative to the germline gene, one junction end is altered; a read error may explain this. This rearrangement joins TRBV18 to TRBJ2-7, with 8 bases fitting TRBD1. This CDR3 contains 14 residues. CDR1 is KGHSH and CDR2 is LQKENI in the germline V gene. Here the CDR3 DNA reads TGTGCCAGCTCACCACCAGGGACAGGCTACGGGCAGTACTTC. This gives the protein CASSPPGTGYGQYF.

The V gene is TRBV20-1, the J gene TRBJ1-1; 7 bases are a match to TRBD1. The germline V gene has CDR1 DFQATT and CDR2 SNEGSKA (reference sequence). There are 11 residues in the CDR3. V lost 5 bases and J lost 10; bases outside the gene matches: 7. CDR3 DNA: TGCAGTGCTTGGGTGGCAGGGGGAGCTTTCTTT. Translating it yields CSAWVAGGAFF.

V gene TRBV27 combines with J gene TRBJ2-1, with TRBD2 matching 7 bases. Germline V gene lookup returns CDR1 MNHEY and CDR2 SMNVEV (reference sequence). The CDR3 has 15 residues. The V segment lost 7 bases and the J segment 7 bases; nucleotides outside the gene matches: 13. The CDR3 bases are TGTGCCAGCAACCCGACGAGCGGGATCATTAATGAGCAGTTCTTC. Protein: CASNPTSGIINEQFF.

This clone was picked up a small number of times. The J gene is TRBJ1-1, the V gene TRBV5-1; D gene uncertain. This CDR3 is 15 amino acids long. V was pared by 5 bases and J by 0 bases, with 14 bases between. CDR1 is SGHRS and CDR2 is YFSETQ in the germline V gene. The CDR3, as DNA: TGCGCCAGCAGACTAGGGAACTCCATGAACACTGAAGCTTTCTTT. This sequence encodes CASRLGNSMNTEAFF.

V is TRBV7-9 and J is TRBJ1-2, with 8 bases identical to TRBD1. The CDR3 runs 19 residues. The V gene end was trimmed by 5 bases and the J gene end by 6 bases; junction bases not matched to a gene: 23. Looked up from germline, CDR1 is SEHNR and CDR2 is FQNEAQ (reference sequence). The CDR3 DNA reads TGTGCCAGCAGCCTTCACGACGGACAGGGACTAGCCACGGGAAATGGCTACACCTTC. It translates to CASSLHDGQGLATGNGYTF.

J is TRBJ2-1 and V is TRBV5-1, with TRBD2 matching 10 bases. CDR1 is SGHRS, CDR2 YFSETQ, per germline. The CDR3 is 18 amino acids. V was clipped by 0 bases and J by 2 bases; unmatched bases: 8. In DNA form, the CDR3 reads TGCGCCAGCAGCTTGGGTCTAGCGGGAGATGTCACCTACAATGAGCAGTTCTTC. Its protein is CASSLGLAGDVTYNEQFF.

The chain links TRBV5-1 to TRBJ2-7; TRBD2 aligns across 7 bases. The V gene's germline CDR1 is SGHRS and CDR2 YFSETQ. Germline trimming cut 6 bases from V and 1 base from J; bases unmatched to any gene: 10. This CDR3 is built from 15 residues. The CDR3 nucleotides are TGCGCCAGCACATACCTTGCGGGAGAATCCTACGAGCAGTACTTC. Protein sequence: CASTYLAGESYEQYF. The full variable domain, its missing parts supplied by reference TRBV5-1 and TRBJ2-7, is KAGVTQTPRYLIKTRGQQVTLSCSPISGHRSVSWYQQTPGQGLQFLFEYFSETQRNKGNFPGRFSGRQFSNSRSEMNVSTLELGDSALYLCASTYLAGESYEQYFGPGTRLTVT.

The CDR3 coding sequence is TGCGCCAGCAGCCAAGACCCTTTAGGCGGGAGGGCCGGAGATACGCAGTATTTT. It encodes CASSQDPLGGRAGDTQYF. The J gene is TRBJ2-3, the V gene TRBV4-1, with TRBD2 matching over 9 bases. Germline V CDR1 and CDR2: MGHRA, YSYEKL. The CDR3 is 18 amino acids. The ends lost 0 bases at V and 5 bases at J; junction bases unmatched: 12.

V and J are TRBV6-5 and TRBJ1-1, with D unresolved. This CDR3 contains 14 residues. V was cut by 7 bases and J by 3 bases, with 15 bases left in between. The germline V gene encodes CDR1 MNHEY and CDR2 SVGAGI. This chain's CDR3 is CASKQGARDTEAFF. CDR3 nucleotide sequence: TGTGCCAGCAAACAAGGTGCTAGGGACACTGAAGCTTTCTTT.

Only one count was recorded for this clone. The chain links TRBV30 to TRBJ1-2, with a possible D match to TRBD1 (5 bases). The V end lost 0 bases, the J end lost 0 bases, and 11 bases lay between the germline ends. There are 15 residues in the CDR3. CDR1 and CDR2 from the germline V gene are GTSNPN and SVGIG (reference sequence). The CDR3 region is CAWSVLTGPNYGYTF. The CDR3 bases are TGTGCCTGGAGTGTATTGACGGGGCCTAACTATGGCTACACCTTC.

In nucleotides, the CDR3 is TGTGCCATCAGTGAGCGGACAGTCCTCCTCCACTTT. Its translation: CAISERTVLLHF. The chain has TRBV10-3 and TRBJ1-6, with a possible D match to TRBD1 (6 bases). CDR3 length: 12 amino acids. V was trimmed by 2 bases and J by 15 bases, leaving 11 bases between them. The germline V gene encodes CDR1 ENHRY and CDR2 SYGVKD.

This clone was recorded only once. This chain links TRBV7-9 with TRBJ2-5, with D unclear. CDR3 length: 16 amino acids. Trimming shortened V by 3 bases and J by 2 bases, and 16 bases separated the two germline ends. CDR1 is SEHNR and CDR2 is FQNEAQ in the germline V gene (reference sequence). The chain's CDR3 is CASSFPVRDIQETQYF. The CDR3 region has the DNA TGTGCCAGCAGCTTCCCCGTTAGAGACATACAAGAGACCCAGTACTTC. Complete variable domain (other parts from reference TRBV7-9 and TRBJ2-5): DTGVSQNPRHKITKRGQNVTFRCDPISEHNRLYWYRQTLGQGPEFLTYFQNEAQLEKSRLLSDRFSAERPKGSFSTLEIQRTEQGDSAMYLCASSFPVRDIQETQYFGPGTRLLVL.

The CDR3 coding sequence is TGCGCCAGCAGCCAAGTCCCCCAGGGATTGGGGAACACTGAAGCTTTCTTT. The encoded protein is CASSQVPQGLGNTEAFF. V gene TRBV4-1 combines with J gene TRBJ1-1; a possible D gene is TRBD1 (5 bases). Germline V gene data show CDR1 as MGHRA and CDR2 as YSYEKL. The CDR3 extends over 17 amino acids. V was cut by 1 base and J by 1 base, with 16 bases left in between.

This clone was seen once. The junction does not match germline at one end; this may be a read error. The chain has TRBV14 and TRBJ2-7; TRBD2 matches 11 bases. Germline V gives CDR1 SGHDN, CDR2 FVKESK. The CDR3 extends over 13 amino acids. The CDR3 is CASSLSTSGSIHF. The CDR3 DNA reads TGTGCCAGCAGCCTCTCCACTAGCGGGAGTATACACTTC.

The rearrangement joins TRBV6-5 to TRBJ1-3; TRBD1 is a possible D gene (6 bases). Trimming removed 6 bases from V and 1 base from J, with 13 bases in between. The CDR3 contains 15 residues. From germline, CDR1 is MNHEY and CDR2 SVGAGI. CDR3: CASRETGSSGNTIYF. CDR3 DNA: TGTGCCAGCAGAGAGACAGGTTCTTCTGGAAACACCATATATTTT.

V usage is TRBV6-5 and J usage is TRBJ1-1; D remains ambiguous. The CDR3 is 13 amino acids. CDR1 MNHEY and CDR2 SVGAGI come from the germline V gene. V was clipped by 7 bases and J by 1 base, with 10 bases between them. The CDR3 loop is CASTFGTNTEAFF. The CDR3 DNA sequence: TGTGCCAGCACCTTCGGCACGAACACTGAAGCTTTCTTT.

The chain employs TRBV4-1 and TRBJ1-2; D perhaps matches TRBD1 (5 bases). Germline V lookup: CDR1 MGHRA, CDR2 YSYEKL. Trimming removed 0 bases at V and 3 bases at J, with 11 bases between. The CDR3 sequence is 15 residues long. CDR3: CASSQEGRVDYGYTF. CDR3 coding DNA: TGCGCCAGCAGCCAAGAAGGCAGGGTAGACTATGGCTACACCTTC.

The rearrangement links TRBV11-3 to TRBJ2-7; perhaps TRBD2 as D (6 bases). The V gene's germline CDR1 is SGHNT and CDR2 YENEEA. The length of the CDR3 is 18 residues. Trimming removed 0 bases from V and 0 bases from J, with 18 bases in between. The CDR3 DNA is TGTGCCAGCAGCTTAGAACGCGGAGGGACGAAGAGCTCCTACGAGCAGTACTTC. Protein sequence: CASSLERGGTKSSYEQYF.

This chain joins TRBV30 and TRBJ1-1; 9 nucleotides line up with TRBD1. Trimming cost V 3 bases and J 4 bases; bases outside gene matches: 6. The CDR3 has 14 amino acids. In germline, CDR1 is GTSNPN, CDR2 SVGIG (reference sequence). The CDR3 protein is CAWRGQGLGTEAFF. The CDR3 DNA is TGTGCCTGGAGGGGACAGGGTCTGGGCACTGAAGCTTTCTTT.

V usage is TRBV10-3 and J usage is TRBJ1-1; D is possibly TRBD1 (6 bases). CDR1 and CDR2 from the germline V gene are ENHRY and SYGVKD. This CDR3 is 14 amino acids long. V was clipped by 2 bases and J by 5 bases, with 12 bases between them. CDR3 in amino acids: CAISETVQGTEAFF. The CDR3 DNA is TGTGCCATCAGTGAGACAGTGCAGGGGACTGAAGCTTTCTTT.

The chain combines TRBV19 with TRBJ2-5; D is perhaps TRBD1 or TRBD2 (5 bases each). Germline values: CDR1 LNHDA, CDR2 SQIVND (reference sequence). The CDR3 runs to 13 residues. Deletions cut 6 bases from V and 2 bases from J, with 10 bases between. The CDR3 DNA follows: TGTGCCAGTAGACGGGGCGGACAAGAGACCCAGTACTTC. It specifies CASRRGGQETQYF.

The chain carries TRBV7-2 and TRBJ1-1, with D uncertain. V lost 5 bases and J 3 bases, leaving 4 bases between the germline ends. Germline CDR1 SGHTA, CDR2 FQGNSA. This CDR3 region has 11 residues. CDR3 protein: CASSRDTEAFF. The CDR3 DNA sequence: TGTGCCAGCAGCCGGGACACTGAAGCTTTCTTT. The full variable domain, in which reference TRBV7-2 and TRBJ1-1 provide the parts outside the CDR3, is GAGVSQSPSNKVTEKGKDVELRCDPISGHTALYWYRQSLGQGLEFLIYFQGNSAPDKSGLPSDRFSAERTGGSVSTLTIQRTQQEDSAVYLCASSRDTEAFFGQGTRLTVV.

DNA for the CDR3: TGTGCCAGCAGTTATATTCGAGGGATTCTACGGGGACAGCCCCAGCATTTT. Translating gives CASSYIRGILRGQPQHF. The gene calls are TRBV2 and TRBJ1-5; D remains ambiguous. The ends were cut back, 5 bases at V and 7 bases at J, with 24 bases in the middle. Germline V CDR1 and CDR2: SNHLY, FYNNEI. The CDR3 covers 17 residues.

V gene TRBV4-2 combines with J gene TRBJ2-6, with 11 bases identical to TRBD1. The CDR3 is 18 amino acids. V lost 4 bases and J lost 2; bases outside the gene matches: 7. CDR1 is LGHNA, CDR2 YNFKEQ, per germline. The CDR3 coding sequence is TGTGCCAGCAGCCTAGGGACAGGGGGTTACCCTGGGGCCAACGTCCTGACTTTC. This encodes CASSLGTGGYPGANVLTF.